This T cell receptor beta chain was recorded in a study of identical twins. Germline loops: CDR1 MNHEY, CDR2 SMNVEV (reference sequence). There are 15 residues in the CDR3. The J segment lost 3 bases and the V segment lost 2 bases, leaving 6 bases of the junction unmatched. TCRdb ran MiXCR on the 5' RACE reads and lists one entry per CDR3 protein. The data contain approximately 620,000 distinct CDR3 sequences, around 8.3% of them singletons. This clonotype was detected a few times. These sequences were also reported in another study, on yellow fever vaccine responses in identical twins.

V gene TRBV27 combines with J gene TRBJ2-7; 8 bases line up with TRBD1. The clonotype originates from a woman between 18 and 30 years old in good health. The sequencing sample was made of PBMCs. The CDR3 DNA sequence: TGTGCCAGCAGTTTAGGACAGGGTTTAGGCTACGAGCAGTACTTC. Amino acids: CASSLGQGLGYEQYF.